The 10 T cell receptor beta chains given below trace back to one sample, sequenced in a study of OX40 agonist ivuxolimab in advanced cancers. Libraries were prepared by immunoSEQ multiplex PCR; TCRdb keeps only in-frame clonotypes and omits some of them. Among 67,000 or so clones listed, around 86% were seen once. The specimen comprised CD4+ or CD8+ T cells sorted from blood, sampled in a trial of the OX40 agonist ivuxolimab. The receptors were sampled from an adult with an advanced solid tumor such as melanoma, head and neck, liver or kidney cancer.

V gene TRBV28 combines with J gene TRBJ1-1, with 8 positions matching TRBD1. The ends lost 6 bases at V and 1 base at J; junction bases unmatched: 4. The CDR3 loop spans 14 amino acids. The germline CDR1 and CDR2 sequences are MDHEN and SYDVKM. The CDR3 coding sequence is TGTGCCAGCAGACAGACAGGGGCGAACACTGAAGCTTTCTTT. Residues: CASRQTGANTEAFF.

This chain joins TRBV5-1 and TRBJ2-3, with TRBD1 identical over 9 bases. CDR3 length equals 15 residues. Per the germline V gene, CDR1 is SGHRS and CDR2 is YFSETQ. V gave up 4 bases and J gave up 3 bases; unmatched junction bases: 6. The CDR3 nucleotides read TGCGCCAGCAGCGTACAGGGGGCGCAGACAGATACGCAGTATTTT. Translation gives CASSVQGAQTDTQYF.

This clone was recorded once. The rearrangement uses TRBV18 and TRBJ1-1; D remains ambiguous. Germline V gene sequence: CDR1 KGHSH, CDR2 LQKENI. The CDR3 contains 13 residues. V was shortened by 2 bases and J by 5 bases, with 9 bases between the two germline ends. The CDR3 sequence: CASSPSVQTEAFF. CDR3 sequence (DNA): TGTGCCAGCTCACCATCGGTCCAGACTGAAGCTTTCTTT.

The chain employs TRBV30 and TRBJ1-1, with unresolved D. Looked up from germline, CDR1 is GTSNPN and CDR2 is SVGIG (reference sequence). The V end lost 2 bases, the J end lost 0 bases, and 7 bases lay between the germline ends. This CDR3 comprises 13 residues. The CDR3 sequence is CAWSLALNTEAFF. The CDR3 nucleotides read TGTGCCTGGAGTCTGGCCCTGAACACTGAAGCTTTCTTT. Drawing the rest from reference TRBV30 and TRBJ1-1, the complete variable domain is SQTIHQWPATLVQPVGSPLSLECTVEGTSNPNLYWYRQAAGRGLQLLFYSVGIGQISSEVPQNLSASRPQDRQFILSSKKLLLSDSGFYLCAWSLALNTEAFFGQGTRLTVV.

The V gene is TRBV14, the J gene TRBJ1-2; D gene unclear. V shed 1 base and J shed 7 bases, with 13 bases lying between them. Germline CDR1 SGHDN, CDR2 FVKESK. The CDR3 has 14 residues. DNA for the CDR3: TGTGCCAGCAGCCAAGTACGCAGTTTAGGTGGCTACACCTTC. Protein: CASSQVRSLGGYTF.

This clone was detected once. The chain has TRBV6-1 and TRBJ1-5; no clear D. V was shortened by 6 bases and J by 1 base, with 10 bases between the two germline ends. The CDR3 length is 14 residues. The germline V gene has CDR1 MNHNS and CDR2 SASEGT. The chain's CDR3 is CASREGGSNQPQHF. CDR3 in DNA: TGTGCCAGCAGAGAGGGAGGCAGCAATCAGCCCCAGCATTTT.

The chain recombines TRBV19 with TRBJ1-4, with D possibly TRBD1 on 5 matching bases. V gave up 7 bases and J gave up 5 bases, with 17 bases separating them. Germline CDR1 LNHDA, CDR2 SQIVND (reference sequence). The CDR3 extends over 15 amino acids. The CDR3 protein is CASKRQGYQNEKLFF. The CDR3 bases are TGTGCCAGTAAACGCCAGGGATACCAAAATGAAAAACTGTTTTTT. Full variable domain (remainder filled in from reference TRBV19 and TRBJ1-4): DGGITQSPKYLFRKEGQNVTLSCEQNLNHDAMYWYRQDPGQGLRLIYYSQIVNDFQKGDIAEGYSVSREKKESFPLTVTSAQKNPTAFYLCASKRQGYQNEKLFFGSGTQLSVL.

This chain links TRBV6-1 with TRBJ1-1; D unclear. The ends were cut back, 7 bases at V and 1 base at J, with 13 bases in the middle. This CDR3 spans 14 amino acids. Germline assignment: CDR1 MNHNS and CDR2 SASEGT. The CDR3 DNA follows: TGTGCCAGCACTCGGCGTTTGGGGAACACTGAAGCTTTCTTT. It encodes CASTRRLGNTEAFF.

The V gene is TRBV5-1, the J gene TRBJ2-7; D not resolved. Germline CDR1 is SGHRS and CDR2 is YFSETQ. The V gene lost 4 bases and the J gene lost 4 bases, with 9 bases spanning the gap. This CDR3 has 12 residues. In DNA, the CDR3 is TGCGCCAGCAGCGAAACATCGTACGAGCAGTACTTC. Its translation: CASSETSYEQYF.

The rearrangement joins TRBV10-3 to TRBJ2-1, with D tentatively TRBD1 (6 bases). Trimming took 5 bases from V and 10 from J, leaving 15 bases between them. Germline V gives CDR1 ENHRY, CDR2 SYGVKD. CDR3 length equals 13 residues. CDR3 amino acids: CAISSYPDREQFF. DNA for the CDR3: TGTGCCATCAGTTCCTACCCCGACAGGGAGCAGTTCTTC.